This T cell receptor (beta chain) came from a study of CD8 T cells in Susac syndrome. CDR3 length equals 20 residues. V dropped 1 base and J dropped 2; count of bases not matched to a gene: 12. Germline V CDR1 and CDR2: SGHAT, FQDESV (reference sequence). Reverse transcription of about 0.5 to 1 ug RNA was carried out with random hexamers. TCRdb re-derived calls from the immunoSEQ multiplex PCR reads in MiXCR, one entry per CDR3 protein. The profile shows around 270,000 distinct CDR3 sequences, around 85% of them singletons. Specimen: CD8+ T cells from PBMCs. The receptor's source is a human donor with multiple sclerosis. The gene calls are TRBV11-1 and TRBJ2-3; 13 nucleotides line up with TRBD2. Written as DNA, the CDR3 is TGTGCCAGCAGCTTAGTTGGACTAGCGGGAGTTACCTACAACACAGATACGCAGTATTTT. As protein: CASSLVGLAGVTYNTDTQYF.